The source of this TCR beta chain is a study of blood T cell repertoires in COVID-19. Looking at the study overall: COVID-19 samples collected from the United States, Italy and Spain covered acute and convalescent phases. The analysed material was cDNA or gDNA that came from T cells, B-cell-depleted T cells, or PBMCs.

CDR3 length: 13 amino acids. The V end lost 3 bases, the J end lost 2 bases, and 5 bases lay between the germline ends. In the authors' methods: It was from reference gene primer amplification that nucleated cell counts were estimated. Clones were read by immunoSEQ multiplex PCR, and TCRdb kept only the in-frame ones, dropping some. V, J and clone size derive from that table, while D and trimming were established from the DNA sequence. The profile covers 140,000 or so clones, with approximately 81% appearing a single time and roughly 2.6% taken by the ten largest. This chain connects TRBV12-3 or TRBV12-4 to TRBJ2-1; D ambiguous. The sequenced sample was peripheral blood. This clonotype was sampled from a human donor with acute or convalescent COVID-19. The donor label of this sample is uncertain. In DNA form, the CDR3 reads TGTGCCAGCAGTTTCCGGGCCTACAATGAGCAGTTCTTC. This sequence encodes CASSFRAYNEQFF.